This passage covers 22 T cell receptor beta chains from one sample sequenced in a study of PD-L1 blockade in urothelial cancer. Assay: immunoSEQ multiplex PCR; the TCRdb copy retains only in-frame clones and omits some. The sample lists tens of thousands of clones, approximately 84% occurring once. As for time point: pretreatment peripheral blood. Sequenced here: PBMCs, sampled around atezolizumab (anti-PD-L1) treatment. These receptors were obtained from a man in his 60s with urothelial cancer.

CDR3: CASSLLQRETQYF. The CDR3 region has the DNA TGTGCCAGCAGCCTATTACAGCGGGAGACCCAGTACTTC. The J gene is TRBJ2-5, the V gene TRBV5-5, with D maybe TRBD2 (5 bases). CDR1 is SGHKS, CDR2 YYEKEE, per germline (reference sequence). The V gene lost 4 bases and the J gene lost 5 bases, with 12 bases spanning the gap. This CDR3 comprises 13 residues.

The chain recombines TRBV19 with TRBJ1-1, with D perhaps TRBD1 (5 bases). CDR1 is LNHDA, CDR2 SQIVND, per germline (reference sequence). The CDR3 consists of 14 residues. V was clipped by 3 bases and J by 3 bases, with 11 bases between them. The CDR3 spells CASSIPREDTEAFF. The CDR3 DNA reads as TGTGCCAGTAGTATCCCCAGGGAAGACACTGAAGCTTTCTTT.

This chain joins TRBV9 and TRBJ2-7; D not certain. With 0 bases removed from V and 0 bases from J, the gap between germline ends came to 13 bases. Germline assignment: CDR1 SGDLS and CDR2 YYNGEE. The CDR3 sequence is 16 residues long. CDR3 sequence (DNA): TGTGCCAGCAGCGTAGGAGGTGGTTTTAGCTCCTACGAGCAGTACTTC. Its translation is CASSVGGGFSSYEQYF.

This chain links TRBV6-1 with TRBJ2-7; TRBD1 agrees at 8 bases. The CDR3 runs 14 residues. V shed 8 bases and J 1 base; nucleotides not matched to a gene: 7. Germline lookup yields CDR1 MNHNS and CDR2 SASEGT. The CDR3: CASPRDRPSYEQYF. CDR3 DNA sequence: TGTGCCAGCCCCCGGGACAGGCCTTCCTACGAGCAGTACTTC.

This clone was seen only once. The CDR3 DNA reads as TGTGCCAGCAGGTTGCACACCGGGACTAGTATCACCGGGGAGCTGTTTTTT. It translates to CASRLHTGTSITGELFF. The chain has TRBV5-6 and TRBJ2-2, with TRBD2 matching over 8 bases. J was trimmed by 4 bases and V by 5 bases; bases with no gene match: 13. Germline-derived CDR1 and CDR2 are SGHDT and YYEEEE. This CDR3 contains 17 residues. The variable domain in full, completed from reference TRBV5-6 and TRBJ2-2, reads DAGVTQSPTHLIKTRGQQVTLRCSPKSGHDTVSWYQQALGQGPQFIFQYYEEEERQRGNFPDRFSGHQFPNYSSELNVNALLLGDSALYLCASRLHTGTSITGELFFGEGSRLTVL.

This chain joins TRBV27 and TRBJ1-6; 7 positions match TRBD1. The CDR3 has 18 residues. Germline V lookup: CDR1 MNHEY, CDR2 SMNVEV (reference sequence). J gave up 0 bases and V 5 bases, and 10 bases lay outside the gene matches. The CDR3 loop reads CASSKETDRISYNSPLHF. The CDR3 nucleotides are TGTGCCAGCAGTAAAGAGACGGACAGGATCTCCTATAATTCACCCCTCCACTTT.

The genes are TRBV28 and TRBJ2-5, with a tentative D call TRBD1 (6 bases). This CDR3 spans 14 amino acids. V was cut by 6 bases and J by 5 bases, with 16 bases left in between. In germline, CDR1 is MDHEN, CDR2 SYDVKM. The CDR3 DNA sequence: TGTGCCAGCAGATCCACAGGGACGGGGGAGACCCAGTACTTC. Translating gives CASRSTGTGETQYF.

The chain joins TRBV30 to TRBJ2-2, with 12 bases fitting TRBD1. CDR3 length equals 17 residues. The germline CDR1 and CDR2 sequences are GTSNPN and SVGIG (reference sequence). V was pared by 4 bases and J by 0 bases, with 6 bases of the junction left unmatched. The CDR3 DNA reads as TGTGCCTGGACCCCGGGGACAGGGGGCACGAACACCGGGGAGCTGTTTTTT. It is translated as CAWTPGTGGTNTGELFF.

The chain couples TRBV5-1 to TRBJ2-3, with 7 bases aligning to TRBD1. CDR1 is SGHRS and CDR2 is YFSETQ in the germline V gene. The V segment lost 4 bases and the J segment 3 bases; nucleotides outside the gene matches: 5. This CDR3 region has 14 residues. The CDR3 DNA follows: TGCGCCAGCAGCATGGACAGGAATACAGATACGCAGTATTTT. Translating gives CASSMDRNTDTQYF.

The CDR3 sequence: CSDSSSGSTQYF. The CDR3 nucleotides read TGCAGCGATAGCTCTAGCGGCTCTACGCAGTATTTT. The gene calls are TRBV29-1 and TRBJ2-3; the match to TRBD2 covers 7 bases. CDR3 length equals 12 residues. CDR1 is SQVTM and CDR2 is ANQGSEA in the germline V gene. The trim removed 7 bases at V and 8 bases at J, leaving 9 bases unmatched.

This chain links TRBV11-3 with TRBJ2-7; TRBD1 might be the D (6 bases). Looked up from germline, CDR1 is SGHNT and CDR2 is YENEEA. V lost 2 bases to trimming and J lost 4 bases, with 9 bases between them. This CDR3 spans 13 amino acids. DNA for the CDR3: TGTGCCAGCAGCTTACCTGGACAGTACGAGCAGTACTTC. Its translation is CASSLPGQYEQYF.

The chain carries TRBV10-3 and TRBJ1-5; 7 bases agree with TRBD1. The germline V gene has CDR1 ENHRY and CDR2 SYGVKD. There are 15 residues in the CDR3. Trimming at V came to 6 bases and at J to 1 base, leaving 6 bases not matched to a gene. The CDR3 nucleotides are TGTGCCATCAGGGAGGGGGCAAGGAGCAATCAGCCCCAGCATTTT. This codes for CAIREGARSNQPQHF.

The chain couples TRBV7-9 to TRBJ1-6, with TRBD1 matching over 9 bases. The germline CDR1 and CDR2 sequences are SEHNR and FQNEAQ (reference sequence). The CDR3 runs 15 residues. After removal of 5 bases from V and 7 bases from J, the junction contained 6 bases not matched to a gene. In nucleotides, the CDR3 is TGTGCCAGCAGCCTAGACAGGGGGATGAATTCACCCCTCCACTTT. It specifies CASSLDRGMNSPLHF. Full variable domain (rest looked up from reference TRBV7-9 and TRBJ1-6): DTGVSQNPRHKITKRGQNVTFRCDPISEHNRLYWYRQTLGQGPEFLTYFQNEAQLEKSRLLSDRFSAERPKGSFSTLEIQRTEQGDSAMYLCASSLDRGMNSPLHFGNGTRLTVT.

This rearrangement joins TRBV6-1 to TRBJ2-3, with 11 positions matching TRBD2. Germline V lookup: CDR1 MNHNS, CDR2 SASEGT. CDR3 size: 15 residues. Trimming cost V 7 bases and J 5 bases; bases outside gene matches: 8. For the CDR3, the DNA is TGTGCCAGCACGAGGGCTAGCGGGGGGAGAGATACGCAGTATTTT. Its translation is CASTRASGGRDTQYF.

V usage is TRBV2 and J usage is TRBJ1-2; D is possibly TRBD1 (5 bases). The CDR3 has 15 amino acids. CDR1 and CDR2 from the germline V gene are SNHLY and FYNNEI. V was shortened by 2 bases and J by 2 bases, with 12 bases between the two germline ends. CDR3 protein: CASSEFRGVNYGYTF. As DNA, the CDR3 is TGTGCCAGCAGTGAATTCCGGGGGGTAAACTATGGCTACACCTTC. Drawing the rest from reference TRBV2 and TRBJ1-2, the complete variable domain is EPEVTQTPSHQVTQMGQEVILRCVPISNHLYFYWYRQILGQKVEFLVSFYNNEISEKSEIFDDQFSVERPDGSNFTLKIRSTKLEDSAMYFCASSEFRGVNYGYTFGSGTRLTVV.

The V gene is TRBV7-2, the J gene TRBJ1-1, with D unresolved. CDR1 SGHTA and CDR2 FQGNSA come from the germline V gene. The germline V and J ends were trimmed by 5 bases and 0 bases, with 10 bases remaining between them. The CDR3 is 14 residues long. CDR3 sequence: CASSPTGLNTEAFF. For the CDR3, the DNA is TGTGCCAGCAGCCCCACCGGGTTGAACACTGAAGCTTTCTTT.

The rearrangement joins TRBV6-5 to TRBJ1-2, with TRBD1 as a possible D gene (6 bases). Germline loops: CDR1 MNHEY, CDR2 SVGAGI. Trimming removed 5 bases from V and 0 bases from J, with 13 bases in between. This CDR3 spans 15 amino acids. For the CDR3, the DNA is TGTGCCAGCAGTCCACAGGGAAAAGCTAACTATGGCTACACCTTC. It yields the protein CASSPQGKANYGYTF.

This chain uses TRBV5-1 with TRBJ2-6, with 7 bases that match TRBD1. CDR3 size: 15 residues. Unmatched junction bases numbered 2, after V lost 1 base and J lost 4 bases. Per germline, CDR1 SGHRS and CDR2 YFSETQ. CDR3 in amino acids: CASSLTGVGANVLTF. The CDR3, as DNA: TGCGCCAGCAGCTTGACAGGGGTCGGGGCCAACGTCCTGACTTTC.

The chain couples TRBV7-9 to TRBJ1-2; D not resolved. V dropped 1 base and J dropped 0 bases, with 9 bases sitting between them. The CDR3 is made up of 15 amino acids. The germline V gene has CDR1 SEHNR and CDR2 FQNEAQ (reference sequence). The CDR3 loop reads CASSLVLQANYGYTF. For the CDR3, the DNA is TGTGCCAGCAGCTTAGTTCTGCAGGCTAACTATGGCTACACCTTC.

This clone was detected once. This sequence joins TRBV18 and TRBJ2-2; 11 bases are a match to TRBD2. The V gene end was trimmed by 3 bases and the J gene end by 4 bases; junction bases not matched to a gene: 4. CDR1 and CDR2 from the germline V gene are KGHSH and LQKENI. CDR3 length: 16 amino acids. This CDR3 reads CASSPSLAGGTGELFF. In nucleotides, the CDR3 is TGTGCCAGCTCACCCTCTCTAGCGGGGGGCACCGGGGAGCTGTTTTTT.

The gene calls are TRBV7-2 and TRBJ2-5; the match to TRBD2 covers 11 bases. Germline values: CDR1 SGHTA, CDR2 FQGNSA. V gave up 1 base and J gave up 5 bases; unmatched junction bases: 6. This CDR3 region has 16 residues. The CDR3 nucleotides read TGTGCCAGCAGCTTAGTTATAACTAGCGGGAGCGAGACCCAGTACTTC. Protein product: CASSLVITSGSETQYF. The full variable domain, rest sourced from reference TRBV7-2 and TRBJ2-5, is GAGVSQSPSNKVTEKGKDVELRCDPISGHTALYWYRQSLGQGLEFLIYFQGNSAPDKSGLPSDRFSAERTGGSVSTLTIQRTQQEDSAVYLCASSLVITSGSETQYFGPGTRLLVL.

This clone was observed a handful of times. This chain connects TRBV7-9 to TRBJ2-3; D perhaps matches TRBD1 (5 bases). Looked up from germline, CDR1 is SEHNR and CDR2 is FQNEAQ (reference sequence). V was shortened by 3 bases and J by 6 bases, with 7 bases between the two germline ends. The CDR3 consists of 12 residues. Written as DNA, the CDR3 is TGTGCCAGCAGCTTCTGGGGCGATACGCAGTATTTT. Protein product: CASSFWGDTQYF.